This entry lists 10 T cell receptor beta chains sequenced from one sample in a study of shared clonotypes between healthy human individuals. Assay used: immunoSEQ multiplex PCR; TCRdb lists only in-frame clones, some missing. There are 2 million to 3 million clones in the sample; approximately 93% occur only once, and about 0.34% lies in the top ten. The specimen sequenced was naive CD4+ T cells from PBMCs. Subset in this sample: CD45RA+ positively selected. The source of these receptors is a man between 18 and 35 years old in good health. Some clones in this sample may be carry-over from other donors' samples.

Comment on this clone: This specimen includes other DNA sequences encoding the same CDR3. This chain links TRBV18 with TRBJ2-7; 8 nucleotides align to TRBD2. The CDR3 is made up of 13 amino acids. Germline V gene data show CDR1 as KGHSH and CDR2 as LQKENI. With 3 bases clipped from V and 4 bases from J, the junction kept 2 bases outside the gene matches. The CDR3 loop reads CASSPTSDYEQYF. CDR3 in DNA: TGTGCCAGCTCACCGACTAGCGATTACGAGCAGTACTTC.

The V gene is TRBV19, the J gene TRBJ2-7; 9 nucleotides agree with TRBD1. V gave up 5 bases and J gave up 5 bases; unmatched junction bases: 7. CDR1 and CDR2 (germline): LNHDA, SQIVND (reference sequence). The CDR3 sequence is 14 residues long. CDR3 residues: CASSPGQGFNEQYF. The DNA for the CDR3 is TGTGCCAGTAGTCCGGGACAGGGATTTAACGAGCAGTACTTC.

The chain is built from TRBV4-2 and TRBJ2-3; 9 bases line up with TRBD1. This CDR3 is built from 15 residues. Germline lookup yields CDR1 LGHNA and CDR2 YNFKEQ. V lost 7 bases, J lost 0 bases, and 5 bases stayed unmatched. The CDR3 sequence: CASNPDRGSTDTQYF. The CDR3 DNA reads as TGTGCCAGCAACCCGGACAGGGGAAGCACAGATACGCAGTATTTT.

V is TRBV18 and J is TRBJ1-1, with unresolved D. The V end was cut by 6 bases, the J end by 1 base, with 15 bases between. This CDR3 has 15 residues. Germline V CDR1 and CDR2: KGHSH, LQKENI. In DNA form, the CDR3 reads TGTGCCAGCTCTCCCTTAGCCACAGCGAACACTGAAGCTTTCTTT. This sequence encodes CASSPLATANTEAFF.

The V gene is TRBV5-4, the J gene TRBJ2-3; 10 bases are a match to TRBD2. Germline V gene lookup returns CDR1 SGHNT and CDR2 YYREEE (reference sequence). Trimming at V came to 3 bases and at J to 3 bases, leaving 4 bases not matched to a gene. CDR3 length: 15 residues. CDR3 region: CASSSGLAETDTQYF. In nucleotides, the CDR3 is TGTGCCAGCAGCTCAGGACTAGCGGAGACAGATACGCAGTATTTT. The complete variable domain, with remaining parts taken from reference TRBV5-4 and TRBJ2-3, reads ETGVTQSPTHLIKTRGQQVTLRCSSQSGHNTVSWYQQALGQGPQFIFQYYREEENGRGNFPPRFSGLQFPNYSSELNVNALELDDSALYLCASSSGLAETDTQYFGPGTRLTVL.

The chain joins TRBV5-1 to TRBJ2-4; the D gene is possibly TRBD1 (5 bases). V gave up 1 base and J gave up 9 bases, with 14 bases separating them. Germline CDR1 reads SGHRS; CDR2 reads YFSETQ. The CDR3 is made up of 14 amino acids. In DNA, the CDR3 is TGCGCCAGCAGCTTGAACAGCCTCCAGGGCATTCAGTACTTC. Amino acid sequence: CASSLNSLQGIQYF.

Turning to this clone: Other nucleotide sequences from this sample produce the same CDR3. The CDR3 DNA sequence: TGTGCCAGCAAGGACAGGGGGGAGACCCAGTACTTC. Its protein product is CASKDRGETQYF. The genes are TRBV2 and TRBJ2-5, with TRBD1 matching over 10 bases. Trimming cost V 7 bases and J 5 bases; bases outside gene matches: 1. CDR1 is SNHLY and CDR2 is FYNNEI in the germline V gene. The CDR3 totals 12 residues.

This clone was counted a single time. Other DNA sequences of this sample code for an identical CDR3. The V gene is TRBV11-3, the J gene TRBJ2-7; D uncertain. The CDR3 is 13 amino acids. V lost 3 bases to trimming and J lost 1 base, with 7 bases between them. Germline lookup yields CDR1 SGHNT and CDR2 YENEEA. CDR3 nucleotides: TGTGCCAGCAGCTTGGACCGTTCCTACGAGCAGTACTTC. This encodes CASSLDRSYEQYF.

The CDR3 sequence is CASSEPARRVGNEQFF. CDR3 bases: TGTGCCAGCAGTGAACCGGCCCGCAGGGTGGGGAATGAGCAGTTCTTC. The chain combines TRBV2 with TRBJ2-1, with D possibly TRBD1 on 5 matching bases. Trimming shortened V by 2 bases and J by 7 bases, and 18 bases separated the two germline ends. Germline-derived CDR1 and CDR2 are SNHLY and FYNNEI. This CDR3 contains 16 residues. Variable domain in full (rest from reference TRBV2 and TRBJ2-1): EPEVTQTPSHQVTQMGQEVILRCVPISNHLYFYWYRQILGQKVEFLVSFYNNEISEKSEIFDDQFSVERPDGSNFTLKIRSTKLEDSAMYFCASSEPARRVGNEQFFGPGTRLTVL.

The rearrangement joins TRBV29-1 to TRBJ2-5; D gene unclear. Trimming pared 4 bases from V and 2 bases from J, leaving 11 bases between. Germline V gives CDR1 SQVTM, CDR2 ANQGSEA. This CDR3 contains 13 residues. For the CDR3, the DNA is TGCAGCGTTGGCCCTCTCCTACAAGAGACCCAGTACTTC. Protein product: CSVGPLLQETQYF.